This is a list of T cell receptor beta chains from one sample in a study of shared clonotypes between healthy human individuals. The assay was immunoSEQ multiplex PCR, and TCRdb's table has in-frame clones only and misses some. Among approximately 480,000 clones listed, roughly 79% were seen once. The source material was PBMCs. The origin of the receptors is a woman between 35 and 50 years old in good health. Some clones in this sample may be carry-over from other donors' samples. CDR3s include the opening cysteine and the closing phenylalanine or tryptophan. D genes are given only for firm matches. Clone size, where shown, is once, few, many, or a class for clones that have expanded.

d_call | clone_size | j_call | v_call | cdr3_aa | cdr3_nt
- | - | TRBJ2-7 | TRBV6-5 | CASSTGTEPYEQYF | TGTGCCAGCAGTACCGGGACGGAACCCTACGAGCAGTACTTC
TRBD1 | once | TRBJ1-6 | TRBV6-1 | CASSGRTGNSPLHF | TGTGCCAGCAGTGGCCGGACAGGGAATTCACCCCTCCACTTT
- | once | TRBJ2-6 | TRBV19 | CASSSAGASGANVLTF | TGTGCCAGTAGTTCGGCGGGGGCCTCTGGGGCCAACGTCCTGACTTTC
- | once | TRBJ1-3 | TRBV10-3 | CAISESRARYGNTIYF | TGTGCCATCAGTGAGTCTCGGGCTAGGTATGGAAACACCATATATTTT
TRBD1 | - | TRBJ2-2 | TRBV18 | CASSPRQGNTGELFF | TGTGCCAGCTCACCAAGACAGGGGAACACCGGGGAGCTGTTTTTT
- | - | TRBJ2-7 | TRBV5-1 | CASSRLKGVPNSYEQYF | TGCGCCAGCAGCCGATTAAAGGGCGTACCAAATTCCTACGAGCAGTACTTC
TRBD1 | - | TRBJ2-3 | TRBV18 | CASSSGQSTDTQYF | TGTGCCAGCTCTTCGGGACAGAGCACAGATACGCAGTATTTT
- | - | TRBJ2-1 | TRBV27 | CATGKLAEVYNEQFF | TGTGCCACCGGTAAACTAGCTGAAGTCTACAATGAGCAGTTCTTC
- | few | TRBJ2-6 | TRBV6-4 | CASSEDGNSGANVLTF | TGTGCCAGCAGTGAGGACGGAAACTCTGGGGCCAACGTCCTGACTTTC
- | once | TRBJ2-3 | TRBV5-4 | CASSLGGAEDTQYF | TGTGCCAGCAGCTTGGGGGGGGCGGAAGATACGCAGTATTTT
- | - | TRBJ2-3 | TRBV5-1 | CASSLLGQSGADTQYF | TGCGCCAGCAGCTTGCTAGGACAGAGCGGGGCAGATACGCAGTATTTT
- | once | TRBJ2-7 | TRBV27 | CASSLRASSYEQYF | TGTGCCAGCAGTTTGCGGGCTAGCTCCTACGAGCAGTACTTC
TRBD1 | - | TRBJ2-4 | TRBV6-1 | CASSEQGTANIQYF | TGTGCCAGCAGTGAACAGGGGACAGCAAACATTCAGTACTTC
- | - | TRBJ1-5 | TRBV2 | CASGLLGGQPQHF | TGTGCCAGCGGGCTCTTAGGGGGTCAGCCCCAGCATTTT
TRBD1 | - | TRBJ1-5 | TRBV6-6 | CASSSGTGKDPQHF | TGTGCCAGCAGCTCTGGGACAGGGAAAGATCCCCAGCATTTT
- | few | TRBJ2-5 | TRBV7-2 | CASSLPAAGGTQYF | TGTGCCAGCAGCTTACCAGCGGCCGGTGGGACCCAGTACTTC
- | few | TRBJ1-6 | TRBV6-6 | CASSEGGGGRSPLHF | TGTGCCAGCAGTGAGGGGGGCGGGGGTAGATCACCCCTCCACTTT
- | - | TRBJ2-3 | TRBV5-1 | CASSRTGGGDTQYF | TGCGCCAGCAGCCGGACAGGCGGGGGAGATACGCAGTATTTT
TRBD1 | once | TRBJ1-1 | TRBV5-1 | CASSFRGLNTEAFF | TGCGCCAGCAGCTTCAGGGGGCTGAACACTGAAGCTTTCTTT
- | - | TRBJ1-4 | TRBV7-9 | CASSLDQGVNEKLFF | TGTGCCAGCAGCTTAGATCAGGGAGTGAATGAAAAACTGTTTTTT
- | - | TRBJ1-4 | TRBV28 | CASSLDQGKLFF | TGTGCCAGCAGTTTGGATCAGGGAAAACTGTTTTTT
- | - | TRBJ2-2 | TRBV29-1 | CSVGVQNTGELFF | TGCAGCGTTGGGGTGCAGAACACCGGGGAGCTGTTTTTT
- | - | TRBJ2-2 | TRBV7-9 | CASSSIAQNTGELFF | TGTGCCAGCAGCTCAATAGCCCAGAACACCGGGGAGCTGTTTTTT
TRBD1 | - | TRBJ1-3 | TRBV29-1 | CSVDGQGGNTIYF | TGCAGCGTTGATGGACAGGGGGGAAACACCATATATTTT
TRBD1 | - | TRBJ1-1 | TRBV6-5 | CASRREQGMAAEAFF | TGTGCCAGCAGACGGGAACAGGGGATGGCGGCTGAAGCTTTCTTT
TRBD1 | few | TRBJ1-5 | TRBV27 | CASGQGWTQPQHF | TGTGCCAGCGGACAGGGATGGACTCAGCCCCAGCATTTT
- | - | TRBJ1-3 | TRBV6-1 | CASRGGPYSGNTIYF | TGTGCCAGCCGGGGCGGTCCATACTCTGGAAACACCATATATTTT
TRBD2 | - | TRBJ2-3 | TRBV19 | CASSIGLAGTDTQYF | TGTGCCAGTAGTATCGGACTAGCGGGAACAGATACGCAGTATTTT
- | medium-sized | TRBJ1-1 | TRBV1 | CTSSQEDRENTEAFF | TGCACCAGCAGCCAAGAAGACAGGGAGAACACTGAAGCTTTCTTT
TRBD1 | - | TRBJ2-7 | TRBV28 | CASTDRDRSYEQYF | TGTGCCAGCACCGACCGGGACAGGAGCTACGAGCAGTACTTC
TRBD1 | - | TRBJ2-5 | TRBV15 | CATSRSTGIQETQYF | TGTGCCACCAGCAGATCGACAGGGATCCAAGAGACCCAGTACTTC
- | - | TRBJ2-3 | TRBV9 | CASSVVGSADTQYF | TGTGCCAGCAGCGTAGTCGGGAGTGCAGATACGCAGTATTTT
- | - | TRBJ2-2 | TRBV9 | CASSVGAPNTGELFF | TGTGCCAGCAGCGTAGGGGCACCGAACACCGGGGAGCTGTTTTTT
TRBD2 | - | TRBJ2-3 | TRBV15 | CATSRDTSGSDTQYF | TGTGCCACCAGCAGAGACACTAGCGGGAGTGATACGCAGTATTTT
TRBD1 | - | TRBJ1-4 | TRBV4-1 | CASSPGARGLREKLFF | TGCGCCAGCAGCCCCGGGGCCAGGGGGTTACGTGAAAAACTGTTTTTT
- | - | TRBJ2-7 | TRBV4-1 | CASSQDHWVGGRSYEQYF | TGCGCCAGCAGCCAAGATCACTGGGTAGGGGGGCGATCGTACGAGCAGTACTTC
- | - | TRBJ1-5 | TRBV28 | CASSQPRTWNQPQHF | TGTGCCAGCAGCCAACCTAGGACCTGGAATCAGCCCCAGCATTTT
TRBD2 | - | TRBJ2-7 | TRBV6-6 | CASRWAGAYEQYF | TGTGCCAGCCGTTGGGCGGGAGCCTACGAGCAGTACTTC
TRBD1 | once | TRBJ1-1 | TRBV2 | CASSESGGTPTEAFF | TGTGCCAGCAGTGAGTCAGGGGGCACTCCCACTGAAGCTTTCTTT
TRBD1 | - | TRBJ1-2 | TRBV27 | CASSLRTGANYGYTF | TGTGCCAGCAGTCTAAGGACAGGGGCTAACTATGGCTACACCTTC
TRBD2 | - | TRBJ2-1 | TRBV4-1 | CASSQAAGGPQFF | TGCGCCAGCAGCCAAGCAGCGGGGGGGCCTCAGTTCTTC
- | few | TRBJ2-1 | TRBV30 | CACMGPYNEQFF | TGTGCCTGTATGGGCCCCTACAATGAGCAGTTCTTC
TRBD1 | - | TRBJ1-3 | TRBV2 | CASSAALGARGPGNTIYF | TGTGCCAGCAGCGCGGCCCTGGGAGCCAGGGGGCCTGGAAACACCATATATTTT
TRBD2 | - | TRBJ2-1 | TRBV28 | CASIPGGTTISYNEQFF | TGTGCCAGCATCCCGGGAGGCACAACTATCTCCTACAATGAGCAGTTCTTC
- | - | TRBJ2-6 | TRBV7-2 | CASSLAGQTNSGANVLTF | TGTGCCAGCAGCTTAGCAGGACAGACCAACTCTGGGGCCAACGTCCTGACTTTC
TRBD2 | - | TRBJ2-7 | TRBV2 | CASGLLAGPNEQYF | TGTGCCAGCGGACTCCTAGCGGGTCCCAACGAGCAGTACTTC
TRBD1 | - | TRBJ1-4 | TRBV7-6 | CASSRSPRGGNEKLFF | TGTGCCAGCAGCCGATCCCCCAGGGGGGGTAATGAAAAACTGTTTTTT
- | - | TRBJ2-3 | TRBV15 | CATSRDLAAASTDTQYF | TGTGCCACCAGCAGAGATCTAGCTGCTGCAAGCACAGATACGCAGTATTTT
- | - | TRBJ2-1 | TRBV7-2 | CASSLGTNSYNEQFF | TGTGCCAGCAGCCTCGGGACCAACTCCTACAATGAGCAGTTCTTC